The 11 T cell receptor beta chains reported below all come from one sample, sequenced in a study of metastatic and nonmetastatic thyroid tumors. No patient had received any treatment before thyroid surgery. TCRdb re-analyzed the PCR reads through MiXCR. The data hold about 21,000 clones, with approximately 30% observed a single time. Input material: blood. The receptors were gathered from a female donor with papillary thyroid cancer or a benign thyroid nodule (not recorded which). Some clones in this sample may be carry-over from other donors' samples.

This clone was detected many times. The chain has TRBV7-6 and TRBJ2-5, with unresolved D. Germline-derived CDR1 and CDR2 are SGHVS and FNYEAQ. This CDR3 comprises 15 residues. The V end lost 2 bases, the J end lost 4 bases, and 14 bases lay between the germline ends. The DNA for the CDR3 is TGTGCCAGCAGCTTACAGGCACATGATTCAGAGACCCAGTACTTC. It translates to CASSLQAHDSETQYF. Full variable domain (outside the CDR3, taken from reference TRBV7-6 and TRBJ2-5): GAGVSQSPRYKVTKRGQDVALRCDPISGHVSLYWYRQALGQGPEFLTYFNYEAQQDKSGLPNDRFSAERPEGSISTLTIQRTEQRDSAMYRCASSLQAHDSETQYFGPGTRLLVL.

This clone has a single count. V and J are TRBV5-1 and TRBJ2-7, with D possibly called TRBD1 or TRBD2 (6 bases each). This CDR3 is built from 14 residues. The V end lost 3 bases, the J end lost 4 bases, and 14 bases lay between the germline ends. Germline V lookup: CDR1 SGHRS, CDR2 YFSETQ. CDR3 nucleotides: TGCGCCAGCAGCTACTCCGGGGGCCAATACGAGCAGTACTTC. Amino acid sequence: CASSYSGGQYEQYF.

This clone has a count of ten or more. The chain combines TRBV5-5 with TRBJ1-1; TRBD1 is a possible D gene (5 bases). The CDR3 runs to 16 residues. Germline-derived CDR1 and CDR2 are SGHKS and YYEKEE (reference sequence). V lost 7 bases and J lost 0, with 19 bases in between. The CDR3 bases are TGTGCCAGCTACCACCGACAGATCTCTATGAACACTGAAGCTTTCTTT. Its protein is CASYHRQISMNTEAFF. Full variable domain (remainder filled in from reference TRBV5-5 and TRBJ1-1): DAGVTQSPTHLIKTRGQQVTLRCSPISGHKSVSWYQQVLGQGPQFIFQYYEKEERGRGNFPDRFSARQFPNYSSELNVNALLLGDSALYLCASYHRQISMNTEAFFGQGTRLTVV.

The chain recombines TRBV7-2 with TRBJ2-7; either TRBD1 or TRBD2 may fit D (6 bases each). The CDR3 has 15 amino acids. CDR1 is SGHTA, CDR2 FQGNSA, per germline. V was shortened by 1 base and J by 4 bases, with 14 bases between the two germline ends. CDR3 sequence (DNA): TGTGCCAGCAGCTTAGGGCCGGGGGCACGGTACGAGCAGTACTTC. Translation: CASSLGPGARYEQYF.

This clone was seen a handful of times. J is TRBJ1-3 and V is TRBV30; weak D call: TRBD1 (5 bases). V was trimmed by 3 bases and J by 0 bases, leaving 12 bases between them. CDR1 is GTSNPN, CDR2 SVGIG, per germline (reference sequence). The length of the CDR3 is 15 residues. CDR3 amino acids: CAWSQGPFSGNTIYF. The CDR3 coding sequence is TGTGCCTGGAGCCAGGGCCCCTTCTCTGGAAACACCATATATTTT.

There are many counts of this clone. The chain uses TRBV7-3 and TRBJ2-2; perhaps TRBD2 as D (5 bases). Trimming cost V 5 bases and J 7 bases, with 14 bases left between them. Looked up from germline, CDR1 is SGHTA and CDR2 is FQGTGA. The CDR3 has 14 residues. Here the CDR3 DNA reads TGTGCCAGCAGCCCATATCTGGGGAGCGGGGAGCTGTTTTTT. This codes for CASSPYLGSGELFF. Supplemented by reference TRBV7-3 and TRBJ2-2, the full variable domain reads GAGVSQTPSNKVTEKGKYVELRCDPISGHTALYWYRQSLGQGPEFLIYFQGTGAADDSGLPNDRFFAVRPEGSVSTLKIQRTERGDSAVYLCASSPYLGSGELFFGEGSRLTVL.

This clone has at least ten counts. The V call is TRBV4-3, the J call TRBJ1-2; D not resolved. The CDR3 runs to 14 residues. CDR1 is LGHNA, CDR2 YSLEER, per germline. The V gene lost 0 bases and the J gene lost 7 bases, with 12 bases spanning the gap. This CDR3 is CASSQDFRDSGYTF. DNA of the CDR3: TGCGCCAGCAGCCAAGATTTTAGGGATAGTGGCTACACCTTC.

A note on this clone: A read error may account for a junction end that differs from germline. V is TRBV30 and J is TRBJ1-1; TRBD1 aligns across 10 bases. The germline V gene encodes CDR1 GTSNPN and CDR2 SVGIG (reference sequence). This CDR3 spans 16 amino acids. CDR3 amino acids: CASGPGQGRMNSEAFF. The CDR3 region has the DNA TGTGCATCAGGCCCGGGACAGGGGAGAATGAACTCTGAAGCTTTCTTT.

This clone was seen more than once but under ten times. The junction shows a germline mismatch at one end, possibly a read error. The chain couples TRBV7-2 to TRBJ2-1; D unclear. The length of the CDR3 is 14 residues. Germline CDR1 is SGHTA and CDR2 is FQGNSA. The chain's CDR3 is CASSQYSSYNEQFF. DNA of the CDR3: TGTGCCAGCAGCCAATACAGCTCCTACAATGAGCAGTTTTTC.

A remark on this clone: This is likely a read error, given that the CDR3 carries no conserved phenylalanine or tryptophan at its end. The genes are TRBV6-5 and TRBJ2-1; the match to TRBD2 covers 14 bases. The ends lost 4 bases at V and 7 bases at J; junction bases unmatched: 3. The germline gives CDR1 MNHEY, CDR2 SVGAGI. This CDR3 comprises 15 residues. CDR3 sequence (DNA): TGTGCCAGCAGTTTGACTAGCGGGGGGGGTAATGAGCAGTTCCTC. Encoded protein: CASSLTSGGGNEQFL.

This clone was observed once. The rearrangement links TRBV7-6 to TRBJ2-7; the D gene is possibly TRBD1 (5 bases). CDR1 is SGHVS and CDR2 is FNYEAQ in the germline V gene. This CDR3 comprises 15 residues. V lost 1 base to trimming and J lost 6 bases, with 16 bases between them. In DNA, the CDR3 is TGTGCCAGCAGCTTAGATCCAAAGGGGCTTGGCGAGCAGTACTTC. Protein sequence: CASSLDPKGLGEQYF. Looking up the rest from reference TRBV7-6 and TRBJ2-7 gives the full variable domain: GAGVSQSPRYKVTKRGQDVALRCDPISGHVSLYWYRQALGQGPEFLTYFNYEAQQDKSGLPNDRFSAERPEGSISTLTIQRTEQRDSAMYRCASSLDPKGLGEQYFGPGTRLTVT.